This T cell receptor (beta chain) was found in a study of cytomegalovirus exposure and HLA in healthy donors. The wider study: Among roughly 190 million T cells, an earlier analysis found approximately 110 million unique TCR beta sequences.

A note on this clone: Its antigen is not known.

Use of 60 Vbeta and 13 Jbeta primers characterized the PCR. The data were produced by immunoSEQ multiplex PCR, yet TCRdb's version contains in-frame clones alone and is incomplete. The repertoire holds approximately 170,000 clones, roughly three quarters seen once, with around 7% in the top ten. The CDR3 is 14 amino acids. The trim removed 4 bases at V and 7 bases at J, leaving 7 bases unmatched. Germline CDR1 and CDR2: MNHNY and SVGAGI (reference sequence). Notes on the study in general: In a later analysis, donors in an Asian-associated ancestry cluster reportedly had fewer N-insertions in productive TCRs than the cohort mean. There were around 160 TCR beta chains listed as cytomegalovirus-associated.

The study sampled nominally healthy donors, though unrecorded immune exposures were likely. The sample consisted of PBMCs. The sequence was collected from a woman in her thirties or forties in good health and CMV-seropositive. The rearrangement joins TRBV6-6 to TRBJ1-5, with 7 bases matching TRBD1. The DNA of the CDR3 is TGTGCCAGCAGTTGGGACAGCCCCCGGCAGCCCCAGCATTTT. Residues: CASSWDSPRQPQHF.